This TCR beta chain came from a study of breast tumors, draining lymph nodes, adjacent tissues. Points from the study as a whole: Luminal-like breast cancer showed significantly greater tumor-nontumor repertoire similarity than basal-like breast cancer did. Data only fit, rather than demonstrated, lymph node origin of most tumor T cells. Tumor repertoires ranked between lymph nodes and nontumor tissue in diversity, with V and J gene preferences.

TCRdb re-derived calls from the multiplex PCR reads in MiXCR, one entry per CDR3 protein. The repertoire holds 120,000 or so distinct CDR3 sequences, less than 20% seen once, with around 3.5% in the top ten. Germline CDR1 and CDR2: LNHDA and SQIVND (reference sequence). The CDR3 runs 13 residues. Deletions cut 6 bases from V and 5 bases from J, with 13 bases between. This clonotype was found many times. Its antigen remains unknown. Breast cancer patients provided tissue from their axillary draining lymph nodes. Sequenced material: axillary lymph node tissue. This sequence originates from a female donor with breast cancer. Some clones in this sample may be carry-over from other donors' samples. The V gene is TRBV19, the J gene TRBJ1-2, with D possibly being TRBD1 (6 bases). The CDR3 spells CASRDSRLYGYTF. CDR3 DNA: TGTGCCAGTAGGGACAGCCGCTTGTATGGCTACACCTTC.